This T cell receptor (beta chain) was identified during a study of cytomegalovirus exposure and HLA in healthy donors. Study-level background: In a later analysis, the roughly 120 validation repertoires were reported to have used the same platform as the approximately 620 first-cohort repertoires.

Profiled with immunoSEQ multiplex PCR; TCRdb holds only in-frame clones, not every one. The profile covers approximately 270,000 clones, with less than 90% appearing a single time and more than 10% taken by the ten largest. The V gene lost 3 bases and the J gene lost 1 base, with 12 bases spanning the gap. The CDR3 runs 16 residues. Germline V gene sequence: CDR1 SGHNT, CDR2 YENEEA. Sequences were obtained from PBMCs. This chain connects TRBV11-3 to TRBJ2-2; tentative D call: TRBD1 (7 bases). This TCR was sampled from a man aged 18 to 29 in good health and CMV-seropositive. The CDR3 DNA reads TGTGCCAGCAGCTTCGGCCAGGGGGGGAACACCGGGGAGCTGTTTTTT. Its protein is CASSFGQGGNTGELFF.